This TCR beta chain was profiled in a study of patients and donors after allogeneic stem cell transplantation (dated by TCRdb to 2020 to 2021). V is shortened by 6 bases, J by 5 bases, and the region joining them spans 16 bases. The CDR3, cysteine through phenylalanine, is 14 amino acids long. The entry retains the CDR3 DNA only, 42 bases that are in frame from base 1. On this clonotype: Its antigen is still unknown. No much larger clone exists at a distance of one base, and base qualities are not known.

Library preparation employed RT-PCR. Sequenced using a NextSeq 550. TCRdb reprocessing: public reads trimmed at Q25 with fastp, clones called with MiXCR, in-frame beta chains kept. Rows are unified per CDR3 protein, each entry keeping the most common DNA and genes. Across this sample there are about 200,000 distinct CDR3 sequences, with around 41% seen only once. The top ten clones comprise about 9.9% of the sample. The TCR was taken from a human donor who was either an allogeneic HSCT recipient or a stem cell or donor lymphocyte infusion donor (not recorded which). It is not recorded whose cells these are; they may come from a transplant donor. The sample was blood, either unsorted or a sorted T cell fraction (not recorded which). The V gene is TRBV12-3 or TRBV12-4 and the J gene is TRBJ1-1; no D gene can be assigned with confidence. The nucleotide sequence reads as follows: TGTGCCAGCAGCTCGGACGGCCTAGGTACTGAAGCTTTCTTT. Translated, it gives CASSSDGLGTEAFF.